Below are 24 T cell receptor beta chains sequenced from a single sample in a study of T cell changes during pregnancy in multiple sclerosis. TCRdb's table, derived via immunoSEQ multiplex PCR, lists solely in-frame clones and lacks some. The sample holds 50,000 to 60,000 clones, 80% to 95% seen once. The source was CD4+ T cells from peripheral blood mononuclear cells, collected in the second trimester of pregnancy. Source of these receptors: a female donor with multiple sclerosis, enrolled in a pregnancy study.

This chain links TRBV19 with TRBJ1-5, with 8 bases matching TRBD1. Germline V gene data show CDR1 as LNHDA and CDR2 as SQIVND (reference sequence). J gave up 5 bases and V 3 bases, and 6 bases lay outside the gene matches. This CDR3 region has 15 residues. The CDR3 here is CASSIGQGHYQPQHF. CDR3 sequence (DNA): TGTGCCAGTAGTATCGGACAGGGTCATTATCAGCCCCAGCATTTT.

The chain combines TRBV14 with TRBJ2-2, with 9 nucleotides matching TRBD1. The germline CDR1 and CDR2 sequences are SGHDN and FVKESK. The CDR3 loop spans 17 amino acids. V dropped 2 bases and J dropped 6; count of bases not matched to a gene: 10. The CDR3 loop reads CASSQTSPGQGAGELFF. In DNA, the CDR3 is TGTGCCAGCAGCCAAACATCACCGGGACAGGGCGCCGGGGAGCTGTTTTTT.

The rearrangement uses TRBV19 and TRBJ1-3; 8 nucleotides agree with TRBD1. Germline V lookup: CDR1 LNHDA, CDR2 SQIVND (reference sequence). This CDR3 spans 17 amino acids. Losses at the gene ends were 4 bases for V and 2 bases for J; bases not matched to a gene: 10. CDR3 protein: CASSRGTGGNAGNTIYF. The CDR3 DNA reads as TGTGCCAGTAGTAGGGGGACAGGAGGGAACGCTGGAAACACCATATATTTT.

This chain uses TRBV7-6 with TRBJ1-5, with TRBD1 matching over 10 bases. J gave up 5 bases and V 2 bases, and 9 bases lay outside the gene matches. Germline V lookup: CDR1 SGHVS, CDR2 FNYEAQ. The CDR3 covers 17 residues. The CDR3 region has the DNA TGTGCCAGCAGCTTATCCTCCGGGACAGGGGAGGATCAGCCCCAGCATTTT. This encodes CASSLSSGTGEDQPQHF.

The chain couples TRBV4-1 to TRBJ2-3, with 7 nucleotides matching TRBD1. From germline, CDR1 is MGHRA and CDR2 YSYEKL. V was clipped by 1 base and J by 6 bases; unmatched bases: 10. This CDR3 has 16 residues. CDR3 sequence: CASSQVGQALRDTQYF. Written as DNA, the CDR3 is TGCGCCAGCAGCCAAGTCGGACAGGCACTTAGGGATACGCAGTATTTT.

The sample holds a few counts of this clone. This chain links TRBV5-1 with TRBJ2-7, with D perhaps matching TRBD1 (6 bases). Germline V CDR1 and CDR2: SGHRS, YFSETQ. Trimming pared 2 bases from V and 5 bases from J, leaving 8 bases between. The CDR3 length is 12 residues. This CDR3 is CASSLQGHEQYF. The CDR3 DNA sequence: TGCGCCAGCAGCTTACAGGGCCACGAGCAGTACTTC.

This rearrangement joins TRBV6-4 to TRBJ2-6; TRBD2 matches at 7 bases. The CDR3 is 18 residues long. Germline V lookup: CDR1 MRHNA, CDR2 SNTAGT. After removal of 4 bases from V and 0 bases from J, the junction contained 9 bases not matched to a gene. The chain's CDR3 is CASSGAVGGSSGANVLTF. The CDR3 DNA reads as TGTGCCAGCAGTGGGGCCGTGGGGGGGAGCTCTGGGGCCAACGTCCTGACTTTC.

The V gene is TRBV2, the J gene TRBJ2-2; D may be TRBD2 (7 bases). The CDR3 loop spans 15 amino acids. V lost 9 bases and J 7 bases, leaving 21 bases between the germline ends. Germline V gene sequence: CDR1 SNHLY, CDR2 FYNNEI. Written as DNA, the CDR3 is TGTGCCAGTAGACGGGACACGGGGGGCATCGGGGAGCTGTTTTTT. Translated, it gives CASRRDTGGIGELFF.

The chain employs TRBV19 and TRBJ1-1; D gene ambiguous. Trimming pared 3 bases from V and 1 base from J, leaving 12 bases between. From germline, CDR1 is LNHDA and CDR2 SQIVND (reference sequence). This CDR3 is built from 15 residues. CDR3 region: CASSITLAANTEAFF. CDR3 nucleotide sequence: TGTGCCAGTAGTATTACGTTAGCGGCGAACACTGAAGCTTTCTTT. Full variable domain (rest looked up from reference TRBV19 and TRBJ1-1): DGGITQSPKYLFRKEGQNVTLSCEQNLNHDAMYWYRQDPGQGLRLIYYSQIVNDFQKGDIAEGYSVSREKKESFPLTVTSAQKNPTAFYLCASSITLAANTEAFFGQGTRLTVV.

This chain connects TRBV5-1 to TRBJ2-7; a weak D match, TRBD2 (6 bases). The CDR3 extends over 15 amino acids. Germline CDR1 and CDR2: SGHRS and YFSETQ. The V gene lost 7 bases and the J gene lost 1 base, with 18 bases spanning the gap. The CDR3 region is CASSRPGAESYEQYF. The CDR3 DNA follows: TGCGCCAGCTCGAGGCCGGGAGCGGAGTCCTACGAGCAGTACTTC.

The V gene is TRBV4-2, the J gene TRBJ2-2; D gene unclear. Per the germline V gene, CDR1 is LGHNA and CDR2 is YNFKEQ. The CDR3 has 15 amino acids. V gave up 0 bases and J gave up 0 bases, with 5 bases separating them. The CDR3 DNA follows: TGTGCCAGCAGCCAAGAGTCCTCGAACACCGGGGAGCTGTTTTTT. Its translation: CASSQESSNTGELFF.

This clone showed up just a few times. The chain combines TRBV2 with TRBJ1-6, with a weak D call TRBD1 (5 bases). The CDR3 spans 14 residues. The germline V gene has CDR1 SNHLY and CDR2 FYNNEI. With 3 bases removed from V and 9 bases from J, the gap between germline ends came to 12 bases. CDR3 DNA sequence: TGTGCCAGCAGTGACCAGGGTTTTGGTTCACCCCTCCACTTT. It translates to CASSDQGFGSPLHF.

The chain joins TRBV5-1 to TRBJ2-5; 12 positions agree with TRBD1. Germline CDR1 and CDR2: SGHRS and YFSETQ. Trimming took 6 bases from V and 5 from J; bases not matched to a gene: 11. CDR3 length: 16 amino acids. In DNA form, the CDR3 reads TGCGCCAGCATCCCTCTCGGGACAGGGGGCGGTGAGACCCAGTACTTC. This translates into CASIPLGTGGGETQYF.

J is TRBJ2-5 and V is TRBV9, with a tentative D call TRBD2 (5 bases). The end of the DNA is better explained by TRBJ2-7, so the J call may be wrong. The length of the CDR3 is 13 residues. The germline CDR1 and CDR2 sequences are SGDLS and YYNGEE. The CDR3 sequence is CASSRGPDGEQYF. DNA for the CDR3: TGTGCCAGCAGCCGAGGGCCGGACGGCGAGCAGTACTTC.

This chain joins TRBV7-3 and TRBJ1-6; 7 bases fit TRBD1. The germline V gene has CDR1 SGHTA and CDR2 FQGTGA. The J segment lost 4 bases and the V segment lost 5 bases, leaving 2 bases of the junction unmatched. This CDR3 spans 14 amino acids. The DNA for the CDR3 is TGTGCCAGCAGCCAGACAGGGTATAATTCACCCCTCCACTTT. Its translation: CASSQTGYNSPLHF.

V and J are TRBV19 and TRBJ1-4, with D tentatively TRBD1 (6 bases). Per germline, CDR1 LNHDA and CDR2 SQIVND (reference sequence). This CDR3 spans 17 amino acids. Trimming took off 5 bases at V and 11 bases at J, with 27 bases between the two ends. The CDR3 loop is CASSPRPRDTIRHKLFF. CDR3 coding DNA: TGTGCCAGTAGTCCAAGACCCCGGGACACTATACGGCATAAACTGTTTTTT.

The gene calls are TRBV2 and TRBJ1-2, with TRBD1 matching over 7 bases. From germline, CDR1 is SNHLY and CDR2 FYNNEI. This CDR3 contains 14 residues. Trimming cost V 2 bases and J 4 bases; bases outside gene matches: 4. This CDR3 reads CASSETTGSYGYTF. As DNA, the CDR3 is TGTGCCAGCAGTGAAACGACAGGGTCCTATGGCTACACCTTC.

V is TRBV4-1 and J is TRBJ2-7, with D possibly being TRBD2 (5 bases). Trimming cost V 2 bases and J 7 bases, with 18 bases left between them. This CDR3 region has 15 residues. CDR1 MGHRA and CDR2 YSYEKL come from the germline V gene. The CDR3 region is CASSQTPTGVREQYF. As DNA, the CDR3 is TGCGCCAGCAGCCAAACCCCGACCGGGGTGCGGGAGCAGTACTTC.

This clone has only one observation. The CDR3 DNA sequence: TGTGCCAGCAGCTTGGGGGGGGGCTCTGGGGCCAACGTCCTGACTTTC. Amino acid sequence: CASSLGGGSGANVLTF. The chain combines TRBV5-4 with TRBJ2-6; 7 bases line up with TRBD2. CDR3 length equals 16 residues. Unmatched junction bases numbered 0, after V lost 0 bases and J lost 0 bases. From germline, CDR1 is SGHNT and CDR2 YYREEE (reference sequence).

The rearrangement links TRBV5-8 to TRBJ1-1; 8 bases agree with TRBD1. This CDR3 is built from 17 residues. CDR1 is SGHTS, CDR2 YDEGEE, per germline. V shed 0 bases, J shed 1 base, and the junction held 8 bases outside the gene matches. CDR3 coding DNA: TGTGCCAGCAGCTTGGCGGCTGGACAGGGACCGAACACTGAAGCTTTCTTT. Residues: CASSLAAGQGPNTEAFF.

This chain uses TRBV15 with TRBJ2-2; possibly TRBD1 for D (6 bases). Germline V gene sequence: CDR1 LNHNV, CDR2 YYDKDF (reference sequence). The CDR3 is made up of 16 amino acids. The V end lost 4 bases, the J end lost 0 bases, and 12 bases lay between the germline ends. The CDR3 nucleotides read TGTGCCACCAGCACCAGGACAGTGCCGAACACCGGGGAGCTGTTTTTT. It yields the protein CATSTRTVPNTGELFF.

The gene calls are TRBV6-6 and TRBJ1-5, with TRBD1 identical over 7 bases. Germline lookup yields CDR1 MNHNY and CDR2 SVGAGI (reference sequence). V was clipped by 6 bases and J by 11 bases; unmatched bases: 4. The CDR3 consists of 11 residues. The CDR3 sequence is CASRQTGAQHF. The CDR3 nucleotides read TGTGCCAGCAGACAAACAGGGGCCCAGCATTTT.

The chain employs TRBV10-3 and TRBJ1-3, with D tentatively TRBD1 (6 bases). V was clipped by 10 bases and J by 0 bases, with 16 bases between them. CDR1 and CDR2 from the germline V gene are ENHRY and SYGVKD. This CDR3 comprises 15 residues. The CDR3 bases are TGTGCCACAGGAGGACAGACGAGCTCTGGAAACACCATATATTTT. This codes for CATGGQTSSGNTIYF.

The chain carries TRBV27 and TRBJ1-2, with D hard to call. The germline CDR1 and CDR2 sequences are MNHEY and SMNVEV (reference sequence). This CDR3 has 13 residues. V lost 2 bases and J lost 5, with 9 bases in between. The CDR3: CASSLPGGYGYTF. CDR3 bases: TGTGCCAGCAGTTTACCAGGAGGGTATGGCTACACCTTC.